What follows describes a single T cell receptor (beta chain). No antigen is known for it. The data are from a study of cytomegalovirus exposure and HLA in healthy donors. The study, taken as a whole, reports: Earlier results showed most TCR beta V segments being productive about 87% or about 30% of the time. The study had only CMV serostatus as immune exposure information. It emerged from a later analysis that several of the most significant clusters appeared to be linked to common viral pathogens.

The CDR3 has 14 residues. Trimming at V came to 5 bases and at J to 0 bases, leaving 2 bases not matched to a gene. From germline, CDR1 is LGHNA and CDR2 YSLEER. 13 Jbeta primers and 60 Vbeta primers were used for the PCR. Clones were read by immunoSEQ multiplex PCR, and TCRdb kept only the in-frame ones, dropping some. In all, the sample yields 200,000 or so clones. J is TRBJ2-3 and V is TRBV4-3, with TRBD1 matching over 7 bases. The specimen was PBMCs. The receptor's source is a boy aged 5-17 years in good health and CMV-seronegative. The CDR3 loop is CASSSDRSTDTQYF. The CDR3, as DNA: TGCGCCAGCAGCTCGGACAGGAGCACAGATACGCAGTATTTT.